This TCR beta chain was recovered during a study of CD8+CD57+ T cells in acquired aplastic anemia. Across the whole study: CD4+ and CD8+ cells, once sorted, gave DNA averaging about 3 ug. On average, healthy donors gave around 10 million reads for CD4+ cells.

TCR beta VDJ and CDR3 profiles were obtained from a genomic DNA template. TCRdb re-called the reads with MiXCR, one entry per CDR3 protein. The sample holds about 130,000 distinct CDR3 sequences, 41% seen once. The CDR3 is 12 residues long. Germline V CDR1 and CDR2: DFQATT, SNEGSKA (reference sequence). J lost 8 bases, V lost 6 bases, and 0 bases had no gene match. Ten or more counts support this clonotype. Its specificity is unknown. Findings and caveats of the study: Patients and controls shared roughly 30 CD8+ CDR3 sequences, which appeared highly expressed in patients and within their immunodominant clones. Statistical testing detected no significant gap in CD8+ Simpson's diversity between patients and controls.

The material sequenced was sorted CD4+, CD8+, or CD8+CD57+ T cells (not recorded which) from PBMCs. The origin of this receptor is a human donor in good health, serving as a control. The chain uses TRBV20-1 and TRBJ1-6, with TRBD1 identical over 11 bases. The CDR3 is CSAGQGDSPLHF. CDR3 DNA sequence: TGCAGTGCGGGACAGGGGGATTCACCCCTCCACTTT.